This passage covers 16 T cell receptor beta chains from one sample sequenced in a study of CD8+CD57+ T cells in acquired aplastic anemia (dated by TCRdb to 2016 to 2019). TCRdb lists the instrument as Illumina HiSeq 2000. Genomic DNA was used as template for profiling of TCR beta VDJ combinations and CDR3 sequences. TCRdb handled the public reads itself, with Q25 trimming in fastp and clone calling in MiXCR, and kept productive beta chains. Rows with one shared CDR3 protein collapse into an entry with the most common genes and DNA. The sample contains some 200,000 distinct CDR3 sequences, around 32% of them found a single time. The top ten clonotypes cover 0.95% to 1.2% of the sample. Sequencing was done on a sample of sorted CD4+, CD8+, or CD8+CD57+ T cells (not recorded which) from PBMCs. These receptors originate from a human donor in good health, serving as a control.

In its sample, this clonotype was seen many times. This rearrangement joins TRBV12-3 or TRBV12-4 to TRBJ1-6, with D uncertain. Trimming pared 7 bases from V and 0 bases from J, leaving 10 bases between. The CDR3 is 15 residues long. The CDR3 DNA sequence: TGTGCCAGCACCACTTCGAGCTCCTATAATTCACCCCTCCACTTT. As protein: CASTTSSSYNSPLHF.

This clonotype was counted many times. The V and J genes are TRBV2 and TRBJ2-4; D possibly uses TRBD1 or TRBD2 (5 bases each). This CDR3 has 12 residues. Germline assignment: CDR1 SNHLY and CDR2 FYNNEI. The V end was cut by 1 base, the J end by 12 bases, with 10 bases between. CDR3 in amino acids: CASSEEEGRQYF. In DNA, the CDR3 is TGTGCCAGCAGTGAAGAAGAGGGGCGTCAGTACTTC.

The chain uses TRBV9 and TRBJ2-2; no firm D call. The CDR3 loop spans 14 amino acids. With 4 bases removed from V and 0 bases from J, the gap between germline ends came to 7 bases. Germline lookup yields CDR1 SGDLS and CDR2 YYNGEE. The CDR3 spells CASSPQPNTGELFF. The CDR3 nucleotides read TGTGCCAGCAGCCCTCAGCCGAACACCGGGGAGCTGTTTTTT.

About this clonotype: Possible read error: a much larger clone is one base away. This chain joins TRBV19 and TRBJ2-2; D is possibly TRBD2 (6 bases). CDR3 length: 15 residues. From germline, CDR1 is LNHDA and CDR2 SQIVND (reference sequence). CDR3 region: CASSISGPNTGELSF. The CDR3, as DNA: TGTGCCAGTAGTATTAGCGGCCCGAACACCGGGGAGCTGTCTTTT. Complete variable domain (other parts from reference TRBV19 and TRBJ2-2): DGGITQSPKYLFRKEGQNVTLSCEQNLNHDAMYWYRQDPGQGLRLIYYSQIVNDFQKGDIAEGYSVSREKKESFPLTVTSAQKNPTAFYLCASSISGPNTGELSFGEGSRLTVL.

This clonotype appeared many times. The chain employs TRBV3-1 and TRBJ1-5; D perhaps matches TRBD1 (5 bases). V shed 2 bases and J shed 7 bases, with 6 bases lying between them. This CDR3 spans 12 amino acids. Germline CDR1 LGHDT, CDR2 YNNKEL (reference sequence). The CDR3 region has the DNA TGTGCCAGCAGCCAAAGGGGCCAGCCCCAGCATTTT. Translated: CASSQRGQPQHF.

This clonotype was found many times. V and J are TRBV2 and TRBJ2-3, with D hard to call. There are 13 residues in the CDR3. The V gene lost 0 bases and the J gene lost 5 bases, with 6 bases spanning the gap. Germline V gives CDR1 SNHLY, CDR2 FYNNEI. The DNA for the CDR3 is TGTGCCAGCAGTGAAGCGCAAAGAGATACGCAGTATTTT. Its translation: CASSEAQRDTQYF.

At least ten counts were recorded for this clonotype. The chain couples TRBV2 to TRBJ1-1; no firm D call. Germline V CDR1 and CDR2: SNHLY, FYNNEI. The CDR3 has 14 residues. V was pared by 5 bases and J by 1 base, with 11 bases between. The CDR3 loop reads CASSLESGNTEAFF. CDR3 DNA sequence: TGTGCCAGCAGTCTTGAGTCGGGGAACACTGAAGCTTTCTTT.

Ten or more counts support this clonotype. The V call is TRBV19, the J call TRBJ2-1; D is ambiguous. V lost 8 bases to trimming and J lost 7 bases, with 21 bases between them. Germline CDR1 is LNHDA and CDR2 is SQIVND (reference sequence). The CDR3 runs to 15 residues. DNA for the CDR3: TGTGCCAGTGCCTACCGAAACCTTCTGGGGAATGAGCAGTTCTTC. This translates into CASAYRNLLGNEQFF.

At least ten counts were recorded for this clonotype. This CDR3 reads CASSFTLGGYTF. CDR3 in DNA: TGTGCCAGCAGCTTCACCCTGGGCGGCTACACCTTC. V and J are TRBV5-6 and TRBJ1-2; unclear D gene. The ends were cut back, 2 bases at V and 8 bases at J, with 10 bases in the middle. Germline assignment: CDR1 SGHDT and CDR2 YYEEEE. This CDR3 contains 12 residues.

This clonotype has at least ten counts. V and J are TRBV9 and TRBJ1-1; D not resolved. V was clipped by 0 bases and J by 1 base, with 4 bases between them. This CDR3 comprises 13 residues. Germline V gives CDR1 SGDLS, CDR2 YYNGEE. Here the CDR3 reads CASSVVTNTEAFF. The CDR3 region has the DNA TGTGCCAGCAGCGTAGTCACGAACACTGAAGCTTTCTTT. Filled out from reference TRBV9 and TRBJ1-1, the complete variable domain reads DSGVTQTPKHLITATGQRVTLRCSPRSGDLSVYWYQQSLDQGLQFLIQYYNGEERAKGNILERFSAQQFPDLHSELNLSSLELGDSALYFCASSVVTNTEAFFGQGTRLTVV.

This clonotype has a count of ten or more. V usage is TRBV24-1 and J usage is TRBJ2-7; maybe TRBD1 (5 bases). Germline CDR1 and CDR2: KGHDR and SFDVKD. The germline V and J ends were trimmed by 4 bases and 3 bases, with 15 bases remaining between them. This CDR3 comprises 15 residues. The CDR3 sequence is CATSDPAGSNYEQYF. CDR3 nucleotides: TGTGCCACCAGTGACCCCGCAGGGTCGAACTACGAGCAGTACTTC.

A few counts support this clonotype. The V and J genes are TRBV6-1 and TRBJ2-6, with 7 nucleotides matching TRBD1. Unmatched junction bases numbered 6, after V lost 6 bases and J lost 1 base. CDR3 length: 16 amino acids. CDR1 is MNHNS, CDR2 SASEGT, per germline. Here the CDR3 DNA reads TGTGCCAGCAGCGTACGGACAGGTTCTGGGGCCAACGTCCTGACTTTC. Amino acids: CASSVRTGSGANVLTF.

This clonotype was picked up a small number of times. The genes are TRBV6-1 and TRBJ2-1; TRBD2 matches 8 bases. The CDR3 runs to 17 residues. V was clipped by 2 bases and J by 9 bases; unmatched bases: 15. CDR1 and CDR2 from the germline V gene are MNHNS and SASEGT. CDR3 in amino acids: CASSELASGYSVGEQFF. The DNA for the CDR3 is TGTGCCAGCAGTGAATTAGCTAGCGGGTATTCTGTTGGTGAGCAGTTCTTC.

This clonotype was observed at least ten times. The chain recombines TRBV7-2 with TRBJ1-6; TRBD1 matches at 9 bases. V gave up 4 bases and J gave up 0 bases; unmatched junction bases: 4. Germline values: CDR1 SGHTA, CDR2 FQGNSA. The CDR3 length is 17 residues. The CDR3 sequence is CASSYTGGFSYNSPLHF. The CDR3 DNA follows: TGTGCCAGCAGCTATACAGGGGGCTTCTCCTATAATTCACCCCTCCACTTT. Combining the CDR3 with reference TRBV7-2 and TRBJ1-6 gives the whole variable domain GAGVSQSPSNKVTEKGKDVELRCDPISGHTALYWYRQSLGQGLEFLIYFQGNSAPDKSGLPSDRFSAERTGGSVSTLTIQRTQQEDSAVYLCASSYTGGFSYNSPLHFGNGTRLTVT.

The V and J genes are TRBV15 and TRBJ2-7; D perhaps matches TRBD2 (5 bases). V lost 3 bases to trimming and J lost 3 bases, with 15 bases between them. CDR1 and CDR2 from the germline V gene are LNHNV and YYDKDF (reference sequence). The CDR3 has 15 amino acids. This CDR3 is CATSSLLDWDYEQYF. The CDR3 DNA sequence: TGTGCCACCAGCAGCTTGTTGGACTGGGACTACGAGCAGTACTTC.

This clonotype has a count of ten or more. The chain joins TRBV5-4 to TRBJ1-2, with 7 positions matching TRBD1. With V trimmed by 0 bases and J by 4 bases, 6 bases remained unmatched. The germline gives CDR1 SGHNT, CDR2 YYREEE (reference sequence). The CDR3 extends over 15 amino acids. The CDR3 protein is CASSLAETGTYGYTF. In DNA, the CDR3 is TGTGCCAGCAGCTTGGCCGAGACAGGGACCTATGGCTACACCTTC.